Shown below are 5 T cell receptor beta chains from a single sample sequenced in a study of CD8 T cells in ankylosing spondylitis. A single record per CDR3 protein comes from TCRdb applying MiXCR to the 5' RACE reads. The sample shows over 200,000 distinct CDR3 sequences, around 19% of them seen only once. Regarding the study as a whole: A TCR beta motif of eight or nine highly homologous variants seemed to mark ankylosing spondylitis blood.

No antigens are known for them. Sequences were obtained from blood, either unsorted or a sorted T cell fraction (not recorded which). The origin of the receptors is a male donor with ankylosing spondylitis.

This clonotype came up many times. The rearrangement links TRBV24-1 to TRBJ2-1; TRBD2 matches 8 bases. This CDR3 spans 13 amino acids. With V trimmed by 5 bases and J by 8 bases, 4 bases remained unmatched. Germline CDR1 reads KGHDR; CDR2 reads SFDVKD. The CDR3 loop is CATSGREGYEQFF. The CDR3, as DNA: TGTGCCACCAGTGGCCGGGAGGGCTATGAGCAGTTCTTC.

This clonotype showed up just a few times. V and J are TRBV14 and TRBJ2-7, with D possibly called TRBD1 or TRBD2 (6 bases each). CDR3 size: 14 residues. Looked up from germline, CDR1 is SGHDN and CDR2 is FVKESK. With 1 base removed from V and 7 bases from J, the gap between germline ends came to 14 bases. In DNA, the CDR3 is TGTGCCAGCAGCCAAGCCCGGGGGCGGGCGGAGCAGTACTTC. As protein: CASSQARGRAEQYF.

The chain joins TRBV12-3 or TRBV12-4 to TRBJ1-2, with TRBD1 identical over 7 bases. V was clipped by 5 bases and J by 1 base; unmatched bases: 7. The CDR3 runs 15 residues. The CDR3 loop is CASSIGQDINYGYTF. The CDR3 region has the DNA TGTGCCAGCAGTATCGGACAGGATATTAACTATGGCTACACCTTC.

The CDR3 region has the DNA TGTGCCAGCAGTTTAGGGGGGAGTGGTGGCTACGAGCAGTACTTC. Its protein is CASSLGGSGGYEQYF. The gene calls are TRBV27 and TRBJ2-7, with D perhaps matching TRBD2 (6 bases). CDR3 length: 15 amino acids. Germline CDR1 MNHEY, CDR2 SMNVEV (reference sequence). Trimming stripped 2 bases from V and 3 bases from J, with 14 bases between.

V and J are TRBV7-9 and TRBJ2-5; TRBD2 matches 10 bases. The CDR3 runs 16 residues. The germline V gene has CDR1 SEHNR and CDR2 FQNEAQ (reference sequence). V was clipped by 6 bases and J by 0 bases; unmatched bases: 7. The CDR3 DNA sequence: TGTGCCAGCAGTCCTACTAGCGGGAACCACCAAGAGACCCAGTACTTC. Residues: CASSPTSGNHQETQYF.